This T cell receptor beta chain originates from a study of blood T cell repertoires in COVID-19. The overall study: COVID-19 samples from acute and convalescent phases originated in the United States, Italy and Spain. PBMCs, B-cell-depleted T cells, or T cells provided the cDNA or gDNA that made up the material.

Germline CDR1 and CDR2: MNHEY and SVGEGT. Trimming cost V 2 bases and J 5 bases, with 11 bases left between them. CDR3 size: 14 residues. This clone came up a few times. Original analysis: The assay estimated nucleated cells by amplifying reference gene primers. Repertoires were generated with immunoSEQ multiplex PCR, while TCRdb's copy carries only in-frame clones and drops some. Clone size and the V and J calls come from that table; the DNA yielded D and trimming. The table shows a few hundred thousand clones, with about 90% occurring only once. This sequence joins TRBV6-2 or TRBV6-3 and TRBJ2-3; D not certain. This clonotype was obtained from a woman between 45 and 65 years old with acute or convalescent COVID-19. The sequenced sample consisted of peripheral blood. The CDR3 coding sequence is TGTGCCAGCAGTTACCCCTTTTCAGGAGATACGCAGTATTTT. This sequence encodes CASSYPFSGDTQYF.